The 9 T cell receptor beta chains in this list originate from one sample, sequenced in a study of cytomegalovirus exposure and HLA in healthy donors. In the PCR, 60 Vbeta and 13 Jbeta primers were used. Data came from immunoSEQ multiplex PCR; TCRdb stores just in-frame clones and leaves some out. The data hold about 100,000 clones, with about 80% observed a single time. The sequenced material came from PBMCs. These receptors came from a female donor in good health and CMV-seropositive.

J is TRBJ2-5 and V is TRBV18, with a weak D call TRBD1 (6 bases). The V gene lost 5 bases and the J gene lost 7 bases, with 17 bases spanning the gap. The CDR3 spans 14 residues. Germline CDR1 KGHSH, CDR2 LQKENI. The CDR3 loop reads CASSSTGSPGTQYF. The CDR3 DNA sequence: TGTGCCAGCTCATCGACAGGAAGTCCCGGGACCCAGTACTTC.

This rearrangement joins TRBV5-1 to TRBJ2-3; D is uncertain. Germline values: CDR1 SGHRS, CDR2 YFSETQ. This CDR3 has 13 residues. V was clipped by 3 bases and J by 6 bases, with 11 bases between them. CDR3 loop: CASSSLIMDTQYF. Here the CDR3 DNA reads TGCGCCAGCAGCTCACTTATAATGGATACGCAGTATTTT.

This clone has more than one count but fewer than ten. This sequence joins TRBV6-1 and TRBJ1-4, with D possibly being TRBD1 (6 bases). The CDR3 totals 14 residues. Trimming left V 6 bases short and J 5 bases short, with 13 bases between. Germline assignment: CDR1 MNHNS and CDR2 SASEGT. Written as DNA, the CDR3 is TGTGCCAGCAGGACCACAGGGAAGAATGAAAAACTGTTTTTT. Translating gives CASRTTGKNEKLFF.

A note on this clone: Compared with germline, one end of the junction differs, possibly owing to a read error. The rearrangement joins TRBV7-8 to TRBJ2-6; 9 bases agree with TRBD1. Germline V gene lookup returns CDR1 SGHVS and CDR2 FQNEAQ. The CDR3 sequence is 16 residues long. The CDR3 DNA follows: TGTGCCAGCAGCGCCCGGGACAGGGCCGGGGCCAACGGCCTGACTTTC. Amino acids: CASSARDRAGANGLTF.

The rearrangement links TRBV9 to TRBJ2-2; D gene uncertain. The CDR3 contains 16 residues. V lost 4 bases to trimming and J lost 2 bases, with 15 bases between them. Per the germline V gene, CDR1 is SGDLS and CDR2 is YYNGEE. The DNA for the CDR3 is TGTGCCAGCAGCCCCAGAGGTAGCCCAAACACCGGGGAGCTGTTTTTT. Translation: CASSPRGSPNTGELFF.

V usage is TRBV11-2 and J usage is TRBJ2-7; weak D call: TRBD2 (5 bases). Germline V CDR1 and CDR2: SGHAT, FQNNGV. This CDR3 has 15 amino acids. Trimming removed 5 bases from V and 3 bases from J, with 17 bases in between. CDR3 region: CASSPGEDPFYEQYF. CDR3 coding DNA: TGTGCCAGCAGCCCCGGGGAAGACCCGTTCTACGAGCAGTACTTC.

The rearrangement uses TRBV6-1 and TRBJ1-2; 8 bases are shared with TRBD1. J was trimmed by 6 bases and V by 0 bases; bases with no gene match: 9. Germline V gene lookup returns CDR1 MNHNS and CDR2 SASEGT. The CDR3 runs 16 residues. CDR3 sequence (DNA): TGTGCCAGCAGTGAAGCGGTAACAGGGGGGCTTAATGGCTACACCTTC. This codes for CASSEAVTGGLNGYTF.

In this sample, this clone turned up once. The chain has TRBV9 and TRBJ2-7; 9 nucleotides line up with TRBD1. Losses at the gene ends were 2 bases for V and 5 bases for J; bases not matched to a gene: 14. Germline V gene data show CDR1 as SGDLS and CDR2 as YYNGEE. This CDR3 is 17 amino acids long. CDR3 amino acids: CASSVSREGQGRNEQYF. The CDR3 nucleotides read TGTGCCAGCAGCGTTTCCCGCGAGGGACAGGGTAGGAACGAGCAGTACTTC.

This CDR3 is CASSYYETGGPYEQYF. CDR3 bases: TGTGCCAGCAGTTACTACGAAACGGGGGGCCCCTACGAGCAGTACTTC. The rearrangement joins TRBV6-5 to TRBJ2-5; D possibly corresponds to TRBD2 (7 bases). The J call may be faulty, since TRBJ2-7 better matches the DNA end. There are 16 residues in the CDR3. Germline V lookup: CDR1 MNHEY, CDR2 SVGAGI.